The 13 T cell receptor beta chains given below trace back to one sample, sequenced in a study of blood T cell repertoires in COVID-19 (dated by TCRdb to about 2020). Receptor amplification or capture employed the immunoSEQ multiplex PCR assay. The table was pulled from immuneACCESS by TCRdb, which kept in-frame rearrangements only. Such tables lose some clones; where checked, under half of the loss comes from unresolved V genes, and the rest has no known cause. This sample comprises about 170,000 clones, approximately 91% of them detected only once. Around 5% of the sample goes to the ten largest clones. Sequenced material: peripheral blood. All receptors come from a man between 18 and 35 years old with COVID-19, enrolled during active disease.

CDR3 sequence (DNA): TGTGCCTGGAGCTTGACAGGGGACGAGCAGTACTTC. It codes for CAWSLTGDEQYF. The rearrangement links TRBV30 to TRBJ2-7, with 8 positions matching TRBD1. Trimming took 3 bases from V and 5 from J; bases not matched to a gene: 3. Germline values: CDR1 GTSNPN, CDR2 SVGIG (reference sequence). The CDR3 loop spans 12 amino acids.

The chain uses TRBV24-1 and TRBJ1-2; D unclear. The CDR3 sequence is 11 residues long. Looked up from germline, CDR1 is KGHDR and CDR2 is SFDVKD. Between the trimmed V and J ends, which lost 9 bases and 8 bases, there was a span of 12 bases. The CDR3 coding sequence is TGTGCCACCCCTTGTCCTCGGGGCTACACCTTC. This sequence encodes CATPCPRGYTF.

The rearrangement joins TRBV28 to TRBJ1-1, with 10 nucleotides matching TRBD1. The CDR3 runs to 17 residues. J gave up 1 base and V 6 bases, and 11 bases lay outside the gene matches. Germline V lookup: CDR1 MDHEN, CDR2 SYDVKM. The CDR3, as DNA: TGTGCCAGCAGATCTCTCCGGGACAGGGGATGGAACACTGAAGCTTTCTTT. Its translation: CASRSLRDRGWNTEAFF.

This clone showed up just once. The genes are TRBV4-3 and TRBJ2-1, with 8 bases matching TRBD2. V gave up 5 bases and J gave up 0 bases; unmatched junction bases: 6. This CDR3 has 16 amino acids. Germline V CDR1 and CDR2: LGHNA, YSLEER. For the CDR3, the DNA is TGCGCCAGCAGCAGTTCGGGAGGGAGCTCCTACAATGAGCAGTTCTTC. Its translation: CASSSSGGSSYNEQFF.

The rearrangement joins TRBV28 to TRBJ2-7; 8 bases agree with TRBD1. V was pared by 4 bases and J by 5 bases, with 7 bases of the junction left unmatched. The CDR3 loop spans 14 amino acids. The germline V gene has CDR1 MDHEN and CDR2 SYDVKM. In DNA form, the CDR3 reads TGTGCCAGCAGTTCCCCGACAGGGGTCCACGAGCAGTACTTC. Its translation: CASSSPTGVHEQYF.

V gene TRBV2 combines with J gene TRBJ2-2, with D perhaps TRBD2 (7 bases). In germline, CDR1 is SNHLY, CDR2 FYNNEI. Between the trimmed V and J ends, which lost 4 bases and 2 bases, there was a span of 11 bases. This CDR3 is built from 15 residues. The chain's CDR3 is CASSVRGANTGELFF. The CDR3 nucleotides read TGTGCCAGCAGTGTACGGGGGGCAAACACCGGGGAGCTGTTTTTT.

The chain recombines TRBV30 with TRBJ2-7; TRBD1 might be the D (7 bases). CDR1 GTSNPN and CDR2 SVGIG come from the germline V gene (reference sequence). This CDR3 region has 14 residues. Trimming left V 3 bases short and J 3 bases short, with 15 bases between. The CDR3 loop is CAWSQGGKFYEQYF. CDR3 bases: TGTGCCTGGAGCCAGGGGGGAAAATTCTACGAGCAGTACTTC.

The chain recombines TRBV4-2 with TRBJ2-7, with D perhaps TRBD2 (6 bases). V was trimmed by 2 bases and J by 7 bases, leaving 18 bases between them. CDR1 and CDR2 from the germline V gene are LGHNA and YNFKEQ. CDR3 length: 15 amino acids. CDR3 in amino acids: CASSQLTSPRREQYF. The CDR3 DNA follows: TGTGCCAGCAGCCAACTTACTAGCCCCCGGAGGGAGCAGTACTTC.

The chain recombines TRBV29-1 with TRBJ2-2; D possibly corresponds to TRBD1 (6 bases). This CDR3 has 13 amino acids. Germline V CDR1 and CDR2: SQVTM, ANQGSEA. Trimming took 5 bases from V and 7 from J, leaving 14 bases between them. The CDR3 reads CSVLTGRSGELFF. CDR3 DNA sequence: TGCAGCGTTCTGACAGGTCGCAGCGGGGAGCTGTTTTTT.

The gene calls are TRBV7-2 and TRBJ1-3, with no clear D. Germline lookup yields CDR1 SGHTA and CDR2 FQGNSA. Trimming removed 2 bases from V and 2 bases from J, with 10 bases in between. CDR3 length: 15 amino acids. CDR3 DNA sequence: TGTGCCAGCAGCTTATCGGCAGGTCCTGGAAACACCATATATTTT. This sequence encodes CASSLSAGPGNTIYF.

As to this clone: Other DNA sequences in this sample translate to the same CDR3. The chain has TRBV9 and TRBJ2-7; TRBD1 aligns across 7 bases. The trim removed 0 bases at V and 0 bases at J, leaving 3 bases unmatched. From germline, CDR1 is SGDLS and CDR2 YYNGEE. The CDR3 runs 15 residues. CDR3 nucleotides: TGTGCCAGCAGCGTAGAGGCAGGGGGCTCCTACGAGCAGTACTTC. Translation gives CASSVEAGGSYEQYF.

The CDR3 is CASSHDSLNTGELFF. In nucleotides, the CDR3 is TGCGCCAGCAGCCACGACTCCCTGAACACCGGGGAGCTGTTTTTT. The rearrangement links TRBV4-1 to TRBJ2-2, with D unclear. CDR1 and CDR2 from the germline V gene are MGHRA and YSYEKL. This CDR3 comprises 15 residues. V was cut by 3 bases and J by 1 base, with 9 bases left in between.

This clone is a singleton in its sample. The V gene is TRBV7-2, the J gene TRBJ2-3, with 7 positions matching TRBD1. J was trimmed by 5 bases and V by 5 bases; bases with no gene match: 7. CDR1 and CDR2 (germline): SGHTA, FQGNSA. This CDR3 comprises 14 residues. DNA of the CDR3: TGTGCCAGCAGCCCTGGACAGGTGGGAGATACGCAGTATTTT. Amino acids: CASSPGQVGDTQYF.